These 24 T cell receptor beta chains came from one sample sequenced in a study of CXCR3-negative and CXCR3-positive naive CD8 T cells. 5' RACE that incorporated UMI labels was used to prepare the TRB cDNA libraries. TCRdb reprocessed the 5' RACE reads; each CDR3 protein has one entry and no DNA is given. The ten top clones account for about 2.3%, within a sample of under 50,000 distinct CDR3 sequences. Sequencing was performed on naive CXCR3- CD8+ T cells from blood. The subset was: CD45RO-CCR7+CD27+CD95- naive CD8+ T cells lacking CXCR3 (TNR3-). The receptors come from a human donor in good health. Some clones in this sample may be carry-over from other donors' samples.

The chain joins TRBV28 to TRBJ2-5; lacking DNA, the TRBD1 call made by TCRdb goes unchecked. The length of the CDR3 is 14 residues. Germline lookup yields CDR1 MDHEN and CDR2 SYDVKM. The CDR3: CASNRVQLKETQYF.

The chain is built from TRBV7-9 and TRBJ2-1; the D call from TCRdb, TRBD2, cannot be confirmed without DNA. The CDR3 runs to 17 residues. Germline V CDR1 and CDR2: SEHNR, FQNEAQ (reference sequence). CDR3 protein: CASSPPGTSETYNEQFF.

V gene TRBV20-1 combines with J gene TRBJ2-2; TCRdb's D call of TRBD2 is untestable without DNA. Germline V gene sequence: CDR1 DFQATT, CDR2 SNEGSKA (reference sequence). This CDR3 comprises 16 residues. The CDR3 loop reads CSARDPTSGDTGELFF.

This chain connects TRBV14 to TRBJ2-7; TCRdb indicates TRBD2, and absent DNA this call remains unverified. The CDR3 length is 14 residues. Per germline, CDR1 SGHDN and CDR2 FVKESK. CDR3 protein: CASGRARRPYEQYF.

The rearrangement joins TRBV6-5 to TRBJ2-5. CDR3 length: 14 amino acids. Looked up from germline, CDR1 is MNHEY and CDR2 is SVGAGI. The CDR3: CASSYVPGQETQYF.

The chain uses TRBV20-1 and TRBJ2-5; TCRdb's D call, TRBD1, is unchecked because there is no DNA. In germline, CDR1 is DFQATT, CDR2 SNEGSKA (reference sequence). This CDR3 is 14 amino acids long. CDR3 in amino acids: CSARDGGVMETQYF.

This chain links TRBV28 with TRBJ2-7; TCRdb's D call of TRBD1 is untestable without DNA. The germline gives CDR1 MDHEN, CDR2 SYDVKM. The CDR3 is made up of 13 amino acids. Here the CDR3 reads CASRKQGWIEQYF.

This chain joins TRBV6-5 and TRBJ2-7; TCRdb outputs TRBD1, but without DNA this stays unchecked. From germline, CDR1 is MNHEY and CDR2 SVGAGI. The CDR3 length is 15 residues. CDR3 protein: CASSYSIGQGVEQYF.

The chain combines TRBV19 with TRBJ2-5; TCRdb lists TRBD1, though no DNA is available to test this call. The CDR3 runs 14 residues. Germline CDR1 and CDR2: LNHDA and SQIVND (reference sequence). The CDR3 is CASSTWAGQETQYF.

V gene TRBV28 combines with J gene TRBJ2-1. CDR1 and CDR2 from the germline V gene are MDHEN and SYDVKM. CDR3 size: 16 residues. The CDR3 sequence is CASSPYVGSSYNEQFF.

The chain joins TRBV5-6 to TRBJ2-5. This CDR3 region has 14 residues. Germline V CDR1 and CDR2: SGHDT, YYEEEE. This CDR3 is CASSLVQNLETQYF.

This chain links TRBV27 with TRBJ1-2. This CDR3 has 16 residues. Germline assignment: CDR1 MNHEY and CDR2 SMNVEV (reference sequence). The CDR3 sequence is CASSLSTGLTRDGYTF.

V usage is TRBV6-2 or TRBV6-3 and J usage is TRBJ2-2; TCRdb indicates TRBD1, and absent DNA this call remains unverified. The CDR3 is 15 amino acids. Germline V gene sequence: CDR1 MNHEY, CDR2 SVGEGT. CDR3 residues: CASSTGTGDTGELFF.

V is TRBV10-1 and J is TRBJ2-1. CDR1 is WNHNN, CDR2 SYGVQD, per germline (reference sequence). The CDR3 has 12 residues. The CDR3 protein is CASIAVLRWPFF.

The CDR3 loop is CASSTRGGTDTQYF. V is TRBV5-1 and J is TRBJ2-3; TCRdb calls TRBD1, which cannot be checked without DNA. The CDR3 runs to 14 residues. From germline, CDR1 is SGHRS and CDR2 YFSETQ.

J is TRBJ2-1 and V is TRBV5-1. Germline assignment: CDR1 SGHRS and CDR2 YFSETQ. This CDR3 contains 15 residues. CDR3 sequence reads: CASSLGPLSNNEQFF. The variable domain in full, with the rest retrieved from reference TRBV5-1 and TRBJ2-1, is KAGVTQTPRYLIKTRGQQVTLSCSPISGHRSVSWYQQTPGQGLQFLFEYFSETQRNKGNFPGRFSGRQFSNSRSEMNVSTLELGDSALYLCASSLGPLSNNEQFFGPGTRLTVL.

The gene calls are TRBV7-2 and TRBJ2-7; the D call of TRBD2 rests on TCRdb alone, since no DNA is present to check it. CDR3 length equals 17 residues. Germline values: CDR1 SGHTA, CDR2 FQGNSA. The CDR3 is CASSLRSSLREASEQYF.

The genes are TRBV24-1 and TRBJ1-1; TCRdb gives TRBD1 as the D gene, but with no DNA this cannot be confirmed. The CDR3 loop spans 14 amino acids. Germline values: CDR1 KGHDR, CDR2 SFDVKD. This chain's CDR3 is CATSDSTGGTEAFF.

The rearrangement uses TRBV12-3 or TRBV12-4 and TRBJ2-1; TCRdb names TRBD1, which stays unverified in the absence of DNA. CDR3 length: 14 residues. The CDR3 sequence is CASSQSGQGLMQFF.

The V call is TRBV19, the J call TRBJ2-2; the TCRdb call, TRBD1, lacks DNA for checking. The germline CDR1 and CDR2 sequences are LNHDA and SQIVND (reference sequence). The CDR3 is 15 residues long. CDR3 sequence reads: CASTPTGSNTGELFF.

The gene calls are TRBV29-1 and TRBJ2-7; TCRdb designates TRBD1, a call that cannot be tested without DNA. CDR1 is SQVTM, CDR2 ANQGSEA, per germline. CDR3 size: 13 residues. The CDR3 sequence: CSHKQGHDYEQYF.

The gene calls are TRBV12-3 or TRBV12-4 and TRBJ1-1; as DNA is missing, the TRBD1 call by TCRdb cannot be tested. The CDR3 spans 11 residues. CDR3: CASSWGAEAFF.

The rearrangement joins TRBV9 to TRBJ2-1; TCRdb designates TRBD1, a call that cannot be tested without DNA. Germline loops: CDR1 SGDLS, CDR2 YYNGEE. There are 16 residues in the CDR3. The CDR3 reads CASSVTGGSSYNEQFF.

V is TRBV3-1 and J is TRBJ2-1; the TCRdb D gene call, TRBD2, has no DNA to confirm it. This CDR3 has 12 residues. Germline CDR1 is LGHDT and CDR2 is YNNKEL (reference sequence). The CDR3 spells CATGLGYNEQFF.